These 20 T cell receptor beta chains came from one sample sequenced in a study of T cells after yellow fever vaccination. TCRdb independently ran MiXCR on the 5' RACE reads; one entry per CDR3 protein. Of about 300,000 distinct CDR3 sequences in the sample, around 10% were seen once. Here the sequenced sample was CD4+ T cells sorted from PBMCs, taken 5 days after the yellow fever booster vaccination. The source of these receptors is a man between 18 and 35 years old who received the YFV17D yellow fever vaccine.

This rearrangement joins TRBV4-3 to TRBJ2-3; the D gene is possibly TRBD1 (5 bases). CDR3 length: 16 amino acids. The germline CDR1 and CDR2 sequences are LGHNA and YSLEER. With 0 bases removed from V and 5 bases from J, the gap between germline ends came to 15 bases. Written as DNA, the CDR3 is TGCGCCAGCAGCCAAGATTGGGCACCCACAGGAGATACGCAGTATTTT. It codes for CASSQDWAPTGDTQYF.

This chain links TRBV12-3 or TRBV12-4 with TRBJ2-5, with 11 positions matching TRBD2. The CDR3 covers 14 residues. The trim removed 6 bases at V and 7 bases at J, leaving 7 bases unmatched. DNA for the CDR3: TGTGCCAGCAGCCTGACTAGCGGGGTGAGGACCCAGTACTTC. Its translation: CASSLTSGVRTQYF.

The J gene is TRBJ1-1, the V gene TRBV5-1; unclear D gene. CDR1 and CDR2 (germline): SGHRS, YFSETQ. V was clipped by 1 base and J by 5 bases, with 15 bases between them. This CDR3 has 15 residues. The CDR3 DNA is TGCGCCAGCAGCTTGTCGCAGACTGCTGGGACTGAAGCTTTCTTT. Translation: CASSLSQTAGTEAFF. The full variable domain, in which reference TRBV5-1 and TRBJ1-1 provide the parts outside the CDR3, is KAGVTQTPRYLIKTRGQQVTLSCSPISGHRSVSWYQQTPGQGLQFLFEYFSETQRNKGNFPGRFSGRQFSNSRSEMNVSTLELGDSALYLCASSLSQTAGTEAFFGQGTRLTVV.

V usage is TRBV11-2 and J usage is TRBJ2-3; 10 positions match TRBD1. CDR1 is SGHAT and CDR2 is FQNNGV in the germline V gene. The junction had 6 bases not matched to a gene; V was cut back by 2 bases and J by 4 bases. This CDR3 spans 16 amino acids. The CDR3 DNA reads TGTGCCAGCAGCTTATGGGGACAGGGGAACCCAGATACGCAGTATTTT. The encoded protein is CASSLWGQGNPDTQYF.

This clonotype appeared many times. The chain links TRBV4-1 to TRBJ2-7, with 12 bases matching TRBD1. CDR1 MGHRA and CDR2 YSYEKL come from the germline V gene. V gave up 0 bases and J gave up 6 bases; unmatched junction bases: 9. This CDR3 region has 17 residues. In DNA form, the CDR3 reads TGCGCCAGCAGCCAAGATAGGTCCGGGACAGGGGGCCGCGAGCAGTACTTC. Its protein product is CASSQDRSGTGGREQYF.

This clonotype was counted a few times. This chain joins TRBV6-1 and TRBJ1-5, with TRBD1 identical over 9 bases. CDR3 length: 14 residues. In germline, CDR1 is MNHNS, CDR2 SASEGT. The V and J ends lost 1 base and 6 bases, in that order; junction bases with no gene match: 1. CDR3 residues: CASSEGTGVQPQHF. Here the CDR3 DNA reads TGTGCCAGCAGTGAAGGGACAGGGGTTCAGCCCCAGCATTTT.

The V call is TRBV20-1, the J call TRBJ1-1; 7 nucleotides line up with TRBD1. The CDR3 is 13 residues long. The germline gives CDR1 DFQATT, CDR2 SNEGSKA (reference sequence). V shed 2 bases, J shed 4 bases, and the junction held 4 bases outside the gene matches. In DNA form, the CDR3 reads TGCAGTGCTAGACCCTCAGGGGGCACTGAAGCTTTCTTT. Translation: CSARPSGGTEAFF.

This rearrangement joins TRBV5-1 to TRBJ1-1, with D unclear. Per germline, CDR1 SGHRS and CDR2 YFSETQ. The CDR3 consists of 13 residues. Trimming removed 4 bases from V and 4 bases from J, with 11 bases in between. Here the CDR3 reads CASSKTGVTEAFF. CDR3 sequence (DNA): TGCGCCAGCAGCAAGACCGGGGTCACTGAAGCTTTCTTT.

This clonotype came up a few times. V gene TRBV6-2 or TRBV6-3 combines with J gene TRBJ2-7, with a weak D call TRBD2 (6 bases). The CDR3 sequence is 13 residues long. CDR1 is MNHEY and CDR2 is SVGEGT in the germline V gene. V lost 6 bases and J 2 bases, leaving 11 bases between the germline ends. CDR3 DNA sequence: TGTGCCAGCAGAAGGGACTCCCCCTACGAGCAGTACGTC. Its translation: CASRRDSPYEQYV.

The CDR3 nucleotides are TGTGCCAGCAGTTTCTATAATGAAAAACTGTTTTTT. This sequence encodes CASSFYNEKLFF. This rearrangement joins TRBV28 to TRBJ1-4; D not resolved. The V end was cut by 3 bases, the J end by 4 bases, with 3 bases between. The CDR3 is made up of 12 amino acids. Looked up from germline, CDR1 is MDHEN and CDR2 is SYDVKM.

The chain combines TRBV28 with TRBJ2-3, with 8 nucleotides matching TRBD2. Germline values: CDR1 MDHEN, CDR2 SYDVKM. The CDR3 loop spans 18 amino acids. The junction had 15 bases not matched to a gene; V was cut back by 5 bases and J by 2 bases. In DNA form, the CDR3 reads TGTGCCAGCAGTGGCCTATGGGAAGTAGCGGGGACCACAGATACGCAGTATTTT. Translating it yields CASSGLWEVAGTTDTQYF.

This clonotype was seen a few times. The rearrangement links TRBV6-5 to TRBJ2-7; D is possibly TRBD2 (5 bases). The germline CDR1 and CDR2 sequences are MNHEY and SVGAGI. V was cut by 5 bases and J by 4 bases, with 15 bases left in between. CDR3 length: 14 amino acids. The CDR3 here is CASSPRPTGYEQYV. CDR3 nucleotide sequence: TGTGCCAGCAGTCCCCGCCCTACGGGGTACGAGCAGTACGTC.

This chain links TRBV20-1 with TRBJ1-1; D might be TRBD1 (5 bases). CDR3 length equals 13 residues. Germline CDR1 is DFQATT and CDR2 is SNEGSKA (reference sequence). The V and J ends lost 5 bases and 1 base respectively, with 11 bases between them. CDR3 sequence (DNA): TGCAGTGCTGACGAGGGGACGAACACTGAAGCTTTCTTT. Its protein product is CSADEGTNTEAFF.

This clonotype was found a few times. The chain recombines TRBV4-3 with TRBJ1-2, with D perhaps TRBD1 (6 bases). CDR1 is LGHNA, CDR2 YSLEER, per germline. V gave up 1 base and J gave up 0 bases, with 12 bases separating them. This CDR3 comprises 16 residues. The DNA of the CDR3 is TGCGCCAGCAGCCAAGTGGGGGCAGAAGCTAACTATGGCTACACCTTC. Its translation: CASSQVGAEANYGYTF.

This clonotype was recorded at least ten times. V is TRBV12-5 and J is TRBJ1-1, with D unclear. Germline CDR1 LGHNT, CDR2 FRNRAP. V lost 3 bases and J lost 5, with 7 bases in between. The CDR3 totals 12 residues. The CDR3 coding sequence is TGTGCTAGTGGTTTAGAACAGACTGAAGCTTTCTTT. Encoded protein: CASGLEQTEAFF.

This clonotype was detected only a few times. The chain uses TRBV7-9 and TRBJ1-6; 11 bases fit TRBD1. The CDR3 is 17 amino acids. With 5 bases clipped from V and 10 bases from J, the junction kept 13 bases outside the gene matches. Germline assignment: CDR1 SEHNR and CDR2 FQNEAQ (reference sequence). The CDR3 DNA reads TGTGCCAGCAGCCTGGACACCGGGACAGGGGGGGGCTCACCCCTCCACTTT. The encoded protein is CASSLDTGTGGGSPLHF.

This clonotype has at least ten counts. V gene TRBV6-5 combines with J gene TRBJ1-6, with TRBD1 matching over 9 bases. The germline V gene encodes CDR1 MNHEY and CDR2 SVGAGI. J was trimmed by 0 bases and V by 4 bases; bases with no gene match: 4. CDR3 length: 17 residues. CDR3 amino acids: CASSSQGASSYNSPLHF. The CDR3 DNA reads TGTGCCAGCAGTTCACAGGGGGCGAGCTCCTATAATTCACCCCTCCACTTT.

This chain links TRBV29-1 with TRBJ1-1, with D perhaps matching TRBD1 (6 bases). V dropped 7 bases and J dropped 5 bases, with 17 bases sitting between them. The CDR3 loop spans 13 amino acids. Germline CDR1 SQVTM, CDR2 ANQGSEA. CDR3 coding DNA: TGCAGCGCTGAGCGGGGGCAAGGGACTGAAGCTTTCTTT. Residues: CSAERGQGTEAFF.

This clonotype was recorded at least ten times. The chain couples TRBV5-1 to TRBJ1-6; D uncertain. The V end lost 5 bases, the J end lost 6 bases, and 12 bases lay between the germline ends. The CDR3 totals 14 residues. Germline-derived CDR1 and CDR2 are SGHRS and YFSETQ. The CDR3 sequence is CASRVGRSNSPLHF. In DNA form, the CDR3 reads TGCGCCAGCAGGGTAGGCAGGAGTAATTCACCCCTCCACTTT.

This clonotype showed up many times. The genes are TRBV9 and TRBJ2-7; tentative D call: TRBD2 (5 bases). This CDR3 is 14 amino acids long. The germline gives CDR1 SGDLS, CDR2 YYNGEE. The germline V and J ends were trimmed by 0 bases and 7 bases, with 14 bases remaining between them. The CDR3 DNA reads as TGTGCCAGCAGCGTAGACCCGGGGTCCCGGGAGCAGTACTTC. Residues: CASSVDPGSREQYF.